Each of the 28 T cell receptor beta chains below was sequenced from the same sample in a study of cytomegalovirus exposure and HLA in healthy donors (dated by TCRdb to 2016 to 2017). The library was produced with the immunoSEQ multiplex PCR assay. What TCRdb holds here is the immuneACCESS table cut down to in-frame rearrangements. Part of the clones is not present; checked against another copy, under half of the missing clones reflect an unresolved V gene, and the others are unexplained. Counted in this sample were 150,000 to 200,000 clones; around four fifths of them appeared once. Of the sample, under 7.5% is held by the ten largest clones. The specimen sequenced was PBMCs. These receptors were collected from a man aged 18 to 29 in good health and CMV-seropositive.

J is TRBJ1-1 and V is TRBV7-6; 9 bases agree with TRBD1. J lost 1 base, V lost 7 bases, and 7 bases had no gene match. The germline V gene encodes CDR1 SGHVS and CDR2 FNYEAQ. The CDR3 sequence is 15 residues long. CDR3 region: CASINGGQGNTEAFF. CDR3 sequence (DNA): TGTGCCAGCATTAACGGGGGACAGGGGAACACTGAAGCTTTCTTT.

The J gene is TRBJ1-1, the V gene TRBV9; no definite D call. In germline, CDR1 is SGDLS, CDR2 YYNGEE. V lost 1 base, J lost 0 bases, and 7 bases lay in between. The CDR3 runs to 14 residues. In nucleotides, the CDR3 is TGTGCCAGCAGCGTACAGCGGATGAACACTGAAGCTTTCTTT. Protein sequence: CASSVQRMNTEAFF.

CDR3 coding DNA: TGCGCCAGCAGCCGAGGACAATCCAACACAGATACGCAGTATTTT. This codes for CASSRGQSNTDTQYF. This chain links TRBV4-3 with TRBJ2-3; D is perhaps TRBD1 (5 bases). V was clipped by 4 bases and J by 2 bases, with 13 bases between them. This CDR3 comprises 15 residues. Per the germline V gene, CDR1 is LGHNA and CDR2 is YSLEER.

The CDR3 protein is CASSQGQWAEGYTF. The DNA for the CDR3 is TGTGCCAGCAGTCAAGGACAGTGGGCGGAAGGCTACACCTTC. This chain connects TRBV27 to TRBJ1-2, with D possibly matching TRBD1 (6 bases). The V and J ends lost 5 bases and 8 bases respectively, with 18 bases between them. This CDR3 comprises 14 residues. Germline lookup yields CDR1 MNHEY and CDR2 SMNVEV (reference sequence).

The gene calls are TRBV7-9 and TRBJ1-5; D is undetermined. From germline, CDR1 is SEHNR and CDR2 FQNEAQ (reference sequence). Trimming shortened V by 2 bases and J by 1 base, and 3 bases separated the two germline ends. The CDR3 extends over 13 amino acids. The CDR3 region is CASSLQSNQPQHF. In nucleotides, the CDR3 is TGTGCCAGCAGCTTACAGAGCAATCAGCCCCAGCATTTT.

V usage is TRBV12-5 and J usage is TRBJ1-1, with 7 bases that match TRBD1. Germline CDR1 and CDR2: LGHNT and FRNRAP. Trimming removed 8 bases from V and 1 base from J; junction bases left unmatched: 4. This CDR3 is built from 13 residues. CDR3 residues: CASSTGQNTEAFF. CDR3 nucleotide sequence: TGTGCTAGTTCGACAGGGCAGAACACTGAAGCTTTCTTT.

The rearrangement links TRBV28 to TRBJ1-2; TRBD1 is a possible D gene (6 bases). The CDR3 runs 12 residues. Between the trimmed V and J ends, which lost 6 bases and 3 bases, there was a span of 8 bases. Germline V gene lookup returns CDR1 MDHEN and CDR2 SYDVKM. DNA for the CDR3: TGTGCCAGCAGCCGGACAGACTATGGCTACACCTTC. Translating gives CASSRTDYGYTF.

This chain joins TRBV6-5 and TRBJ1-4, with D possibly matching TRBD1 (5 bases). Looked up from germline, CDR1 is MNHEY and CDR2 is SVGAGI. The CDR3 runs to 14 residues. V shed 6 bases and J shed 7 bases, with 15 bases lying between them. CDR3 bases: TGTGCCAGCAGCCTATCCGGGGGACCTGAAAAACTGTTTTTT. Its translation is CASSLSGGPEKLFF.

The chain employs TRBV6-5 and TRBJ2-7; D possibly corresponds to TRBD1 (6 bases). Germline loops: CDR1 MNHEY, CDR2 SVGAGI. The CDR3 covers 15 residues. V was trimmed by 9 bases and J by 3 bases, leaving 21 bases between them. The CDR3 nucleotides are TGTGCCAGTACACGGGACACCAGTGGATTCTACGAGCAGTACTTC. It translates to CASTRDTSGFYEQYF.

This clone was seen only a few times. Other DNA sequences in this sample translate to the same CDR3. The CDR3 loop is CAWSVRGSSNQPQHF. The CDR3 DNA follows: TGTGCCTGGAGTGTCCGGGGTAGTTCGAATCAGCCCCAGCATTTT. V and J are TRBV30 and TRBJ1-5; D is uncertain. In germline, CDR1 is GTSNPN, CDR2 SVGIG (reference sequence). V lost 0 bases and J lost 4, with 13 bases in between. The CDR3 consists of 15 residues.

The V gene is TRBV6-5, the J gene TRBJ2-7, with 7 nucleotides matching TRBD2. CDR1 MNHEY and CDR2 SVGAGI come from the germline V gene. This CDR3 region has 13 residues. V lost 5 bases and J lost 3; bases outside the gene matches: 4. The CDR3 protein is CASSRGGVYEQYF. As DNA, the CDR3 is TGTGCCAGCAGTCGGGGAGGGGTCTACGAGCAGTACTTC.

The chain combines TRBV4-1 with TRBJ1-4; 10 positions match TRBD1. With V trimmed by 4 bases and J by 3 bases, 8 bases remained unmatched. Germline CDR1 and CDR2: MGHRA and YSYEKL. This CDR3 has 17 residues. Written as DNA, the CDR3 is TGCGCCAGCAGCCCAAGGGACAGGGGTTCAGCTAATGAAAAACTGTTTTTT. This sequence encodes CASSPRDRGSANEKLFF.

The chain employs TRBV2 and TRBJ2-5, with TRBD2 matching over 8 bases. The germline gives CDR1 SNHLY, CDR2 FYNNEI. V was clipped by 8 bases and J by 5 bases; unmatched bases: 4. This CDR3 is 12 amino acids long. CDR3 DNA sequence: TGTGCCAGCGCGCGGGAGGAGGAGACCCAGTACTTC. The encoded protein is CASAREEETQYF.

The sample holds a few counts of this clone. The chain joins TRBV23-1 to TRBJ1-5; 7 positions agree with TRBD1. TRBV23-1 is annotated as an ORF whose role is uncertain. There are 17 residues in the CDR3. The V gene end was trimmed by 0 bases and the J gene end by 3 bases; junction bases not matched to a gene: 8. The CDR3 sequence is CASSQSGTAHPNQPQHF. The CDR3 bases are TGCGCCAGCAGTCAATCAGGGACAGCTCACCCCAATCAGCCCCAGCATTTT.

This chain connects TRBV28 to TRBJ2-3; 9 nucleotides line up with TRBD2. CDR3 length equals 16 residues. The germline V gene encodes CDR1 MDHEN and CDR2 SYDVKM. V shed 4 bases and J 3 bases; nucleotides not matched to a gene: 8. The CDR3 nucleotides are TGTGCCAGCAGTTATGGGCTAGCGGGACGTACAGATACGCAGTATTTT. Protein sequence: CASSYGLAGRTDTQYF. The variable domain in full, completed from reference TRBV28 and TRBJ2-3, reads DVKVTQSSRYLVKRTGEKVFLECVQDMDHENMFWYRQDPGLGLRLIYFSYDVKMKEKGDIPEGYSVSREKKERFSLILESASTNQTSMYLCASSYGLAGRTDTQYFGPGTRLTVL.

This chain uses TRBV7-3 with TRBJ2-5; D call uncertain. V dropped 3 bases and J dropped 1 base, with 6 bases sitting between them. Germline CDR1 and CDR2: SGHTA and FQGTGA. The CDR3 runs to 13 residues. CDR3 protein: CASSFGPQETQYF. The CDR3 coding sequence is TGTGCCAGCAGCTTCGGTCCCCAAGAGACCCAGTACTTC.

The V call is TRBV18, the J call TRBJ1-2; 9 bases are shared with TRBD1. With V trimmed by 4 bases and J by 0 bases, 6 bases remained unmatched. The CDR3 contains 16 residues. The germline V gene has CDR1 KGHSH and CDR2 LQKENI. The CDR3 sequence is CASSQATGGANYGYTF. CDR3 nucleotides: TGTGCCAGCTCACAAGCCACAGGGGGCGCTAACTATGGCTACACCTTC.

V gene TRBV7-9 combines with J gene TRBJ2-7, with TRBD1 matching 9 bases. Germline CDR1 SEHNR, CDR2 FQNEAQ (reference sequence). The CDR3 is 17 amino acids. Trimming cost V 3 bases and J 0 bases; bases outside gene matches: 9. The CDR3 region is CASSFAPLTGGSYEQYF. Written as DNA, the CDR3 is TGTGCCAGCAGCTTCGCCCCTTTGACAGGGGGCTCCTACGAGCAGTACTTC.

The chain carries TRBV7-9 and TRBJ2-7; D remains ambiguous. The CDR3 extends over 14 amino acids. CDR1 is SEHNR, CDR2 FQNEAQ, per germline (reference sequence). Trimming shortened V by 3 bases and J by 5 bases, and 14 bases separated the two germline ends. The CDR3 sequence is CASSFDGEDDEQYF. CDR3 sequence (DNA): TGTGCCAGCAGCTTTGACGGAGAAGACGACGAGCAGTACTTC.

This rearrangement joins TRBV9 to TRBJ1-1; 7 nucleotides match TRBD1. The CDR3 runs 13 residues. CDR1 SGDLS and CDR2 YYNGEE come from the germline V gene. V lost 2 bases to trimming and J lost 3 bases; unmatched junction nucleotides: 1. CDR3 region: CASSVGQDTEAFF. Here the CDR3 DNA reads TGTGCCAGCAGCGTTGGACAGGACACTGAAGCTTTCTTT.

This sequence joins TRBV30 and TRBJ2-5; 8 positions agree with TRBD2. The CDR3 extends over 12 amino acids. V dropped 8 bases and J dropped 4; count of bases not matched to a gene: 6. Germline V gene data show CDR1 as GTSNPN and CDR2 as SVGIG (reference sequence). The CDR3 DNA sequence: TGTGCCCGGGGGGGGCAGGGAGAGACCCAGTACTTC. Residues: CARGGQGETQYF.

The V gene is TRBV10-2, the J gene TRBJ1-3; D remains unclear. Trimming removed 5 bases at V and 5 bases at J, with 7 bases between. Germline CDR1 is WSHSY and CDR2 is SAAADI. CDR3 size: 12 residues. CDR3 sequence (DNA): TGCGCCAGCAGTACGGTACGAAACACCATATATTTT. It yields the protein CASSTVRNTIYF.

This clone has only a few counts. The gene calls are TRBV27 and TRBJ2-5; 8 bases are a match to TRBD2. This CDR3 is 17 amino acids long. After removal of 4 bases from V and 4 bases from J, the junction contained 14 bases not matched to a gene. Per germline, CDR1 MNHEY and CDR2 SMNVEV (reference sequence). CDR3 in amino acids: CASSSPLLAVKPETQYF. The CDR3 bases are TGTGCCAGCAGTTCCCCCCTACTAGCGGTCAAACCAGAGACCCAGTACTTC.

J is TRBJ2-6 and V is TRBV28, with D maybe TRBD1 (6 bases). The CDR3 length is 17 residues. CDR1 and CDR2 (germline): MDHEN, SYDVKM. V lost 6 bases to trimming and J lost 2 bases, with 17 bases between them. The CDR3 DNA reads TGTGCCAGCAGCCCGCTGCCAGGGGTGGCTGGGGCCAACGTCCTGACTTTC. Amino acid sequence: CASSPLPGVAGANVLTF.

V gene TRBV19 combines with J gene TRBJ2-2; the D gene is possibly TRBD2 (6 bases). Germline lookup yields CDR1 LNHDA and CDR2 SQIVND (reference sequence). This CDR3 has 16 residues. V was pared by 5 bases and J by 5 bases, with 18 bases between. CDR3: CASSSRSLALTGELFF. The CDR3 bases are TGTGCCAGTAGTTCTAGGTCACTAGCCCTAACCGGGGAGCTGTTTTTT.

This clone was picked up many times. The chain recombines TRBV5-3 with TRBJ1-5; possibly TRBD1 for D (6 bases). TRBV5-3 is noted as an ORF with a role that remains uncertain. The V end was cut by 3 bases, the J end by 4 bases, with 11 bases between. The CDR3 has 14 residues. The CDR3 loop reads CARSYEQGNQPQHF. The CDR3 DNA sequence: TGTGCCAGAAGCTATGAACAGGGTAATCAGCCCCAGCATTTT.

This clone was recorded only once. The chain employs TRBV21-1 and TRBJ1-2; the table's D call of TRBD1 was not tested on the DNA. TRBV21-1 is labeled a pseudogene. The CDR3 totals 15 residues. The CDR3 nucleotides are TGTGCCAGCAGCGCCCGGACAGGGGCCTTCTATGGCTACACCTTC. Its protein product is CASSARTGAFYGYTF.

This sequence joins TRBV30 and TRBJ2-3; 9 bases agree with TRBD1. In germline, CDR1 is GTSNPN, CDR2 SVGIG (reference sequence). The CDR3 is 18 residues long. With V trimmed by 1 base and J by 0 bases, 11 bases remained unmatched. In DNA form, the CDR3 reads TGTGCCTGGAGTGCTTCGACAGGGGGGGATTCTAGCACAGATACGCAGTATTTT. Translating gives CAWSASTGGDSSTDTQYF.